The 24 T cell receptor beta chains below come from one sample, sequenced in a study of T cell repertoires in cytomegalovirus infection. Antigens of these TCRs are unknown. TCRdb passed the reads through MiXCR, listing each CDR3 protein once. The sample lists 100,000 to 150,000 distinct CDR3 sequences; under 30% were seen once. Sequencing input: PBMCs, sequenced either directly or after in vitro stimulation (not recorded which). The receptors originated from a human donor in good health (CMV status not recorded). Some clones in this sample may be carry-over from other donors' samples.

DNA of the CDR3: TGTGCCTGGAGTCCCCGGACAGGGATCTCGGGGTGGCAGTTCTTC. Amino acids: CAWSPRTGISGWQFF. The V and J genes are TRBV30 and TRBJ2-1; the match to TRBD1 covers 8 bases. CDR3 length: 15 amino acids. With V trimmed by 2 bases and J by 12 bases, 15 bases remained unmatched. Germline-derived CDR1 and CDR2 are GTSNPN and SVGIG (reference sequence).

This clonotype was recorded many times. This chain uses TRBV12-3 or TRBV12-4 with TRBJ1-1; D perhaps matches TRBD1 (6 bases). The CDR3 is made up of 16 amino acids. Trimming shortened V by 6 bases and J by 0 bases, and 17 bases separated the two germline ends. The CDR3 DNA follows: TGTGCCAGCAGCCGGCCCGGGACACTTATGAACACTGAAGCTTTCTTT. Translated: CASSRPGTLMNTEAFF.

This chain connects TRBV6-5 to TRBJ2-3; unclear D gene. CDR1 MNHEY and CDR2 SVGAGI come from the germline V gene. V lost 2 bases and J 4 bases, leaving 7 bases between the germline ends. The CDR3 consists of 13 residues. DNA of the CDR3: TGTGCCAGCAGTTACAGGGCCCCAGATACGCAGTATTTT. Its translation is CASSYRAPDTQYF.

This clonotype was seen a handful of times. J is TRBJ1-3 and V is TRBV7-2; no firm D call. This CDR3 spans 14 amino acids. Germline lookup yields CDR1 SGHTA and CDR2 FQGNSA. V was shortened by 6 bases and J by 0 bases, with 9 bases between the two germline ends. CDR3 coding DNA: TGTGCCAGCAGACCGACCGGCTCTGGAAACACCATATATTTT. It encodes CASRPTGSGNTIYF.

The chain has TRBV28 and TRBJ2-5, with D tentatively TRBD1 or TRBD2 (5 bases each). The V end lost 4 bases, the J end lost 5 bases, and 20 bases lay between the germline ends. Germline V lookup: CDR1 MDHEN, CDR2 SYDVKM. This CDR3 comprises 16 residues. CDR3 bases: TGTGCCAGCAGTTCAATGGGGAGAGATTGGGGGGAGACCCAGTACTTC. Translating it yields CASSSMGRDWGETQYF.

The table lists this clonotype with many counts. The chain links TRBV28 to TRBJ2-3; D is possibly TRBD2 (6 bases). The CDR3 spans 13 residues. Germline V gives CDR1 MDHEN, CDR2 SYDVKM. Trimming pared 6 bases from V and 6 bases from J, leaving 13 bases between. The CDR3 spells CASSRASEDTQYF. The DNA of the CDR3 is TGTGCCAGCAGCCGGGCTAGCGAGGATACGCAGTATTTT. The full variable domain, its missing parts supplied by reference TRBV28 and TRBJ2-3, is DVKVTQSSRYLVKRTGEKVFLECVQDMDHENMFWYRQDPGLGLRLIYFSYDVKMKEKGDIPEGYSVSREKKERFSLILESASTNQTSMYLCASSRASEDTQYFGPGTRLTVL.

This clonotype was seen more than once but under ten times. The chain employs TRBV29-1 and TRBJ1-3; D call uncertain. The germline V and J ends were trimmed by 0 bases and 1 base, with 7 bases remaining between them. This CDR3 spans 14 amino acids. Germline V CDR1 and CDR2: SQVTM, ANQGSEA. The CDR3, as DNA: TGCAGCGTTGAAGATCGAGGGTCTGGAAACACCATATATTTT. Translated: CSVEDRGSGNTIYF.

This clonotype showed up many times. V gene TRBV7-2 combines with J gene TRBJ1-5; D remains ambiguous. Germline V gene data show CDR1 as SGHTA and CDR2 as FQGNSA. This CDR3 is built from 17 residues. Between the trimmed V and J ends, which lost 2 bases and 6 bases, there was a span of 20 bases. CDR3 sequence (DNA): TGTGCCAGCAGCTTACTAGTCGTCGGGAGAATGGGTCAGCCCCAGCATTTT. It codes for CASSLLVVGRMGQPQHF.

This clonotype was seen more than once but under ten times. J is TRBJ1-5 and V is TRBV12-3 or TRBV12-4; perhaps TRBD1 as D (5 bases). The CDR3 covers 16 residues. The V end lost 7 bases, the J end lost 1 base, and 17 bases lay between the germline ends. CDR3 nucleotide sequence: TGTGCCAGCAAATCCGGGACCCACAAAAGCAATCAGCCCCAGCATTTT. Encoded protein: CASKSGTHKSNQPQHF.

The rearrangement links TRBV4-1 to TRBJ1-2; 8 bases match TRBD1. The J segment lost 6 bases and the V segment lost 0 bases, leaving 15 bases of the junction unmatched. This CDR3 contains 18 residues. Germline loops: CDR1 MGHRA, CDR2 YSYEKL. The CDR3 protein is CASSQDGGGTGSLDGYTF. CDR3 nucleotides: TGCGCCAGCAGCCAAGATGGAGGGGGGACAGGCAGTTTGGATGGCTACACCTTC.

This clonotype was detected only a few times. This sequence joins TRBV7-2 and TRBJ2-5; weak D call: TRBD1 (6 bases). Germline V gene lookup returns CDR1 SGHTA and CDR2 FQGNSA. V lost 5 bases and J 5 bases, leaving 15 bases between the germline ends. The CDR3 has 14 amino acids. The CDR3 region is CASSVQGYRETQYF. CDR3 coding DNA: TGTGCCAGCAGCGTACAGGGTTATCGGGAGACCCAGTACTTC.

This clonotype occurred a few times. V and J are TRBV10-3 and TRBJ1-1; TRBD1 might be the D (6 bases). The CDR3 runs 12 residues. Per germline, CDR1 ENHRY and CDR2 SYGVKD. V lost 8 bases and J 8 bases, leaving 15 bases between the germline ends. CDR3 in amino acids: CAIGGGGLEAFF. The DNA of the CDR3 is TGTGCCATCGGAGGGGGGGGTCTAGAAGCTTTCTTT.

The V gene is TRBV29-1, the J gene TRBJ2-1, with a weak D call TRBD2 (5 bases). Germline CDR1 SQVTM, CDR2 ANQGSEA. The CDR3 extends over 14 amino acids. Trimming stripped 4 bases from V and 0 bases from J, with 10 bases between. DNA for the CDR3: TGCAGCGTTGCTGGACTGAGCTCCTACAATGAGCAGTTCTTC. Protein sequence: CSVAGLSSYNEQFF.

The chain recombines TRBV4-1 with TRBJ2-2, with 7 bases that match TRBD2. Germline trimming cut 1 base from V and 3 bases from J; bases unmatched to any gene: 11. The germline CDR1 and CDR2 sequences are MGHRA and YSYEKL. The CDR3 runs to 18 residues. The CDR3 sequence is CASSQVTGGSWYTGELFF. As DNA, the CDR3 is TGCGCCAGCAGCCAAGTCACAGGCGGGAGTTGGTACACCGGGGAGCTGTTTTTT.

The chain uses TRBV5-1 and TRBJ1-5; D unclear. Germline V CDR1 and CDR2: SGHRS, YFSETQ. The CDR3 runs to 15 residues. The V and J ends lost 4 bases and 0 bases respectively, with 11 bases between them. CDR3: CASSPAANSNQPQHF. The CDR3 DNA is TGCGCCAGCAGCCCCGCGGCTAATAGCAATCAGCCCCAGCATTTT.

The J gene is TRBJ2-5, the V gene TRBV4-3; 11 bases are shared with TRBD2. In germline, CDR1 is LGHNA, CDR2 YSLEER. The CDR3 sequence is 15 residues long. Trimming at V came to 3 bases and at J to 4 bases, leaving 4 bases not matched to a gene. This chain's CDR3 is CASSQQLAGAETQYF. DNA for the CDR3: TGCGCCAGCAGCCAGCAACTAGCGGGAGCAGAGACCCAGTACTTC.

The chain combines TRBV15 with TRBJ2-5; D is unclear. The ends were cut back, 1 base at V and 0 bases at J, with 6 bases in the middle. In germline, CDR1 is LNHNV, CDR2 YYDKDF (reference sequence). CDR3 length equals 14 residues. The CDR3 loop is CATSRAHNQETQYF. The CDR3 region has the DNA TGTGCCACCAGCAGAGCACACAACCAAGAGACCCAGTACTTC. Supplemented by reference TRBV15 and TRBJ2-5, the full variable domain reads DAMVIQNPRYQVTQFGKPVTLSCSQTLNHNVMYWYQQKSSQAPKLLFHYYDKDFNNEADTPDNFQSRRPNTSFCFLDIRSPGLGDTAMYLCATSRAHNQETQYFGPGTRLLVL.

V and J are TRBV12-3 or TRBV12-4 and TRBJ2-2; D ambiguous. The CDR3 covers 14 residues. V dropped 3 bases and J dropped 2 bases, with 7 bases sitting between them. CDR3 nucleotide sequence: TGTGCCAGCAGTTTTAACGGCAACACCGGGGAGCTGTTTTTT. It is translated as CASSFNGNTGELFF.

This clonotype was seen more than once but under ten times. The chain uses TRBV7-3 and TRBJ2-7, with a weak D call TRBD2 (6 bases). The CDR3 loop spans 15 amino acids. Trimming shortened V by 2 bases and J by 2 bases, and 13 bases separated the two germline ends. Germline CDR1 reads SGHTA; CDR2 reads FQGTGA. DNA of the CDR3: TGTGCCAGCAGCTTATCTTCTGGAGGGCCCTACGAGCAGTACTTC. Protein product: CASSLSSGGPYEQYF. Using reference TRBV7-3 and TRBJ2-7 for the parts outside the CDR3, the full variable domain is GAGVSQTPSNKVTEKGKYVELRCDPISGHTALYWYRQSLGQGPEFLIYFQGTGAADDSGLPNDRFFAVRPEGSVSTLKIQRTERGDSAVYLCASSLSSGGPYEQYFGPGTRLTVT.

The chain joins TRBV7-9 to TRBJ2-1; D not certain. Germline V gene lookup returns CDR1 SEHNR and CDR2 FQNEAQ (reference sequence). V shed 5 bases and J shed 5 bases, with 4 bases lying between them. The CDR3 is 11 residues long. The CDR3 bases are TGTGCCAGCAGCACAAACAATGAGCAGTTCTTC. It encodes CASSTNNEQFF.

This chain links TRBV15 with TRBJ2-2; D gene uncertain. Trimming cost V 0 bases and J 8 bases, with 13 bases left between them. Germline loops: CDR1 LNHNV, CDR2 YYDKDF (reference sequence). There are 15 residues in the CDR3. Written as DNA, the CDR3 is TGTGCCACCAGCAGAGACGAGGTCGCCCCGGGGGAGCTGTTTTTT. Translation gives CATSRDEVAPGELFF.

This chain uses TRBV20-1 with TRBJ1-2, with TRBD1 identical over 12 bases. Germline assignment: CDR1 DFQATT and CDR2 SNEGSKA (reference sequence). This CDR3 spans 14 amino acids. V lost 6 bases and J lost 8; bases outside the gene matches: 10. CDR3 bases: TGCAGTGCAAGGACGCTCGGGACAGGGGGCGGCTACACCTTC. Translation gives CSARTLGTGGGYTF.

Only a few counts were recorded for this clonotype. The chain links TRBV5-1 to TRBJ2-5; unclear D gene. The ends were cut back, 0 bases at V and 5 bases at J, with 11 bases in the middle. The germline gives CDR1 SGHRS, CDR2 YFSETQ. The CDR3 is 14 residues long. Here the CDR3 reads CASSLEYSSETQYF. The CDR3 DNA reads as TGCGCCAGCAGCTTGGAATATTCGTCGGAGACCCAGTACTTC.

The chain employs TRBV7-2 and TRBJ2-7; D unresolved. The length of the CDR3 is 12 residues. Germline V gives CDR1 SGHTA, CDR2 FQGNSA. With 3 bases removed from V and 4 bases from J, the gap between germline ends came to 7 bases. The DNA of the CDR3 is TGTGCCAGCAGCTTCGCTTCTTACGAGCAGTACTTC. Translating it yields CASSFASYEQYF.